The source of this T cell receptor beta chain is a study of CD8+ T cells in alopecia areata. TCR sequencing used cDNA made by reverse transcription of extracted RNA. Sequencing was performed with immunoSEQ multiplex PCR; in TCRdb, only in-frame clones are kept and a portion is missing. The table has roughly 120,000 clones, 55% to 70% seen once. From PBMCs, CD4+ and CD8+ T cells were sorted. There are 13 residues in the CDR3. The V and J ends lost 3 bases and 5 bases respectively, with 9 bases between them. Germline CDR1 SGHTA, CDR2 FQGNSA. A few counts support this clone. Sequencing used CD4+ T cells sorted from blood. This sequence was found in a human donor in good health. The V call is TRBV7-2, the J call TRBJ2-3; tentatively, D is TRBD1 (5 bases). The CDR3 region has the DNA TGTGCCAGCAGCTTTCAGGGTGGAGATACGCAGTATTTT. Translated, it gives CASSFQGGDTQYF. The entire variable domain, with the rest obtained from reference TRBV7-2 and TRBJ2-3, is as follows: GAGVSQSPSNKVTEKGKDVELRCDPISGHTALYWYRQSLGQGLEFLIYFQGNSAPDKSGLPSDRFSAERTGGSVSTLTIQRTQQEDSAVYLCASSFQGGDTQYFGPGTRLTVL.